This TCR beta chain was recorded in a study of blood T cells in healthy people across ages (dated by TCRdb to the mid-2010s). Background on the whole study: Template switching captured roughly one uniquely barcoded TCR beta cDNA molecule per two T cells in model experiments. Age-related changes in TCR beta repertoire diversity were measured in the study by deep sequencing normalized with unique cDNA molecular identifiers. The donors were divided into four age groups: young (average approximately 17 years), middle-aged (about 41), aged (under 70) and long-lived (82). Donors of different ages were randomly distributed across sequencing lanes to avoid experimental bias. Two additional independent replicas of 1 million unique cDNA reads from the same blood draw were analyzed for two donors (one aged 18 to 29 and one aged 80 or older). What the research found in general, with its limitations: Because the CMV infection status of the donors was unknown, age-related changes in expanded clonotypes may potentially have been confounded. Observed TCR beta diversity per million T cells fell roughly linearly with age, and a significant reduction was already apparent by age about 38. There was a strong correlation between observed TCR beta diversity and the percentage of naive T cells measured by flow cytometry. The long-lived group showed more naive CD4+ T cells, fewer expanded clones and increased TCR diversity than the aged group, suggesting age selection. Estimates of total diversity based on one million sequenced T cells were considered lower bounds and underestimates. Because profiling used bulk unsorted PBMCs, naive and antigen-experienced compartments could not be compared conclusively.

The method behind the library was 5' RACE. Sequencer: Illumina HiSeq 2500. A second PCR of about 6 to 12 cycles was run with a J-beta primer mix and a sample-barcoded 5' primer. A template-switch 5' adaptor carrying 12 random nucleotides introduced a unique molecular identifier onto each TCR beta cDNA molecule. Each sample yielded at least 2.5 million CDR3-containing paired-end reads. The Mint cDNA synthesis kit, primed by a TRBC-specific oligonucleotide, was used to synthesize first-strand cDNA from all RNA. After uracil-DNA glycosylase treatment, a first 18-cycle PCR used universal primers M1SS and BC2_uni_R on all cDNA. Regarding the original processing steps: Each sample was normalized by randomly selecting 1 million high-quality reads, each carrying a distinct molecular identifier. Instead of being binned into consensus sequences, reads with shared molecular identifiers were discarded. CDR3 identification, clonotype clustering and error correction used MiTCR with a Q25 quality threshold and the strictest error-elimination algorithm. A nonparametric unseen species model using Euler transformation provided a lower-bound estimate of total TCR beta diversity. The raw public data were reprocessed by TCRdb itself: fastp quality trimming at Q25, MiXCR clonotype calling, in-frame beta chains only. Each CDR3 protein appears once, grouped with its most common genes and DNA. None of the V and J calls come from the authors' own analysis; TCRdb made them. The sample table holds 980,000 or so distinct CDR3 sequences, of which around 48% were seen once. The top ten constitute roughly 13% of the sample.

CDR1 and CDR2 were assigned from the germline V gene as ENHRY and SYGVKD. The CDR3 holds 13 amino acids from the cysteine to the phenylalanine. This entry keeps only the CDR3 DNA: 39 bases, framed from base 1. The donors were roughly 40 Caucasian individuals from Russia, aged roughly 6 to 90 years, who were systemically healthy. Approximately 11 milliliters of peripheral blood were drawn from each donor into EDTA-treated Vacutainer tubes. Ficoll-Paque density-gradient centrifugation was used to isolate PBMCs, with at least 6 million per sample. Trizol reagent was used to extract total RNA from the PBMCs, yielding at least 5.5 micrograms per sample. For every donor, an aliquot of PBMCs went through flow cytometry to measure the percentages of naive CD45RAhigh/CD27high T cells. In the case of this clonotype: Its antigen is not yet known. At one of its ends the junction is not consistent with the germline gene, which may arise from a read error.

Recombination connected TRBV10-3 to TRBJ1-5; TRBD1 could be the D gene, as 5 bases match. Sequences were obtained from blood. The receptor was isolated from a man aged 30 to 45 in good health. The CDR3 is CAVSRDGNQPQHF. Here is the DNA: TGTGCCGTCAGTCGGGACGGCAATCAGCCCCAGCATTTT.